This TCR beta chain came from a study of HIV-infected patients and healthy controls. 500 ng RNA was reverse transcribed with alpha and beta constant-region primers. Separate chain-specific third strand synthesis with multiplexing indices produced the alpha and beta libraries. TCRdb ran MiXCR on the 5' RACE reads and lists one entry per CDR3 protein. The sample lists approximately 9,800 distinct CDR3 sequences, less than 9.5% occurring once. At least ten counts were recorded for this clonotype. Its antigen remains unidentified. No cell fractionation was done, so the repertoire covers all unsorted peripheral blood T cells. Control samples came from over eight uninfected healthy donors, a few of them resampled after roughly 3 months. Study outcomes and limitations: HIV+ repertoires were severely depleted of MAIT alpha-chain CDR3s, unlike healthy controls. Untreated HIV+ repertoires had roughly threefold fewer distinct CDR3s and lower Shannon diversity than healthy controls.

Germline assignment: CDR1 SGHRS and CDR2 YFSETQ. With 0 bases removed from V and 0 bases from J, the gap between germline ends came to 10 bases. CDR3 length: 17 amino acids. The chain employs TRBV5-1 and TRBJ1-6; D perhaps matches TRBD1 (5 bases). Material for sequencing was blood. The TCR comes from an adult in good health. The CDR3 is CASSLGQLSSYNSPLHF. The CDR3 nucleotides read TGCGCCAGCAGCTTGGGACAGCTGAGCTCCTATAATTCACCCCTCCACTTT.